This is a list of T cell receptor beta chains from one sample in a study of naive and memory T cell subsets. MiXCR, run by TCRdb on the UMI-ligation and nested PCR reads, gives a single entry per CDR3 protein. The data contain tens of thousands of distinct CDR3 sequences, roughly 9.2% of them seen just once; the ten biggest clones take up over 0.95%. Sequencing was carried out using naive CD8+ T cells from blood. The receptors originated from a human donor in good health. The CDR3 runs from the conserved cysteine through the conserved F or W. D genes are given only for firm matches. Clone size is given for some rows only: seen once, a few or many times, or a class if the clone is expanded.

d_call	v_call	j_call	clone_size	cdr3_nt	cdr3_aa
NA	TRBV24-1	TRBJ2-2	few	TGTGCCACCAGTGATGCGGAGGGACCCGGGGAGCTGTTTTTT	CATSDAEGPGELFF
NA	TRBV29-1	TRBJ2-5	NA	TGCAGCGTTGAAGCTAGAGAGACCCAGTACTTC	CSVEARETQYF
NA	TRBV9	TRBJ1-5	many	TGTGCCAGCAGTGAAACAGGTGCCCATGGCCAGCCCCAGCATTTT	CASSETGAHGQPQHF
TRBD2	TRBV27	TRBJ2-4	many	TGTGCCAGCAGTTTATATACTAGCGGGCCCCAGTACTTC	CASSLYTSGPQYF
TRBD1	TRBV20-1	TRBJ2-3	NA	TGCAGTGCTCGACCGGGACAGGGGTTCTCAGATACGCAGTATTTT	CSARPGQGFSDTQYF
NA	TRBV12-3/TRBV12-4	TRBJ2-7	NA	TGTGCCAGCGGACCAACCCACAAGCAGTACTTC	CASGPTHKQYF
NA	TRBV20-1	TRBJ2-7	few	TGCAGTGCTAGAGGAGAGGAGTTGGGTGAGCAGTACTTC	CSARGEELGEQYF
NA	TRBV19	TRBJ2-5	NA	TGTGCCAGTAGTGTCCAACCCCGACTAGGCGGCGAGACCCAGTACTTC	CASSVQPRLGGETQYF
TRBD1	TRBV27	TRBJ2-1	NA	TGTGCCAGCAGTACGGACAGGGGGCCATACAATGAGCAGTTCTTC	CASSTDRGPYNEQFF
NA	TRBV18	TRBJ2-3	NA	TGTGCCAGCTCACCCTACGGACCCACGGGGTCCGACACAGATACGCAGTATTTT	CASSPYGPTGSDTDTQYF
NA	TRBV12-3/TRBV12-4	TRBJ1-4	few	TGTGCCAGCAGTCCTTTTCGGGCATCCGAAAAACTGTTTTTT	CASSPFRASEKLFF
TRBD1	TRBV6-5	TRBJ2-2	NA	TGTGCCAGCAGTTACACACCTCAGGGACAGAACGGGGAGCTGTTTTTT	CASSYTPQGQNGELFF
NA	TRBV5-1	TRBJ2-3	NA	TGCGCCAGCAGCTCCCAACAGGGGGGGGCCGGCACAGATACGCAGTATTTT	CASSSQQGGAGTDTQYF
TRBD2	TRBV12-3/TRBV12-4	TRBJ2-1	few	TGTGCCAGCAGTTTTGAGACTAGCGGGAGCGATGAGCAGTTCTTC	CASSFETSGSDEQFF
NA	TRBV4-3	TRBJ1-4	NA	TGCGCCAGCAGCCAGCGTCCGACCTGGGAGAAACTGTTTTTT	CASSQRPTWEKLFF
NA	TRBV20-1	TRBJ2-7	many	TGCAGTGCTAGAGATCAGGCGGGCGCAGCCTACGAGCAGTACTTC	CSARDQAGAAYEQYF
TRBD1	TRBV10-3	TRBJ2-7	NA	TGTGCCACACACTCGGACCGGGACAGGGGGCTCGAGCAGTACTTC	CATHSDRDRGLEQYF
NA	TRBV6-5	TRBJ2-5	NA	TGTGCCAGCAGTTACGCAGGGGAGGGGGAGACCCAGTACTTC	CASSYAGEGETQYF
NA	TRBV24-1	TRBJ2-4	many	TGTGCCACCAGTGACACTTCCGCCAAAAACATTCAGTACTTC	CATSDTSAKNIQYF
TRBD2	TRBV6-5	TRBJ2-7	few	TGTGCCAGCAGTTACTCAACCGGGACTAGCGGGAGGGGTTACGAGCAGTACTTC	CASSYSTGTSGRGYEQYF
NA	TRBV11-1	TRBJ2-3	many	TGTGCCAGCAGCCGCACAGGGCTGGTGTTCCCGGGAGTCTCGACAGATACGCAGTATTTT	CASSRTGLVFPGVSTDTQYF
NA	TRBV21-1	TRBJ2-2	NA	TGTGCCAGCAGCAAAGTAGGGGGAGACACCGGGGAGCTGTTTTTT	CASSKVGGDTGELFF
NA	TRBV11-1	TRBJ1-5	NA	TGTGCCAGCAGCTCCCAGTACGAGGTAAATCAGCCCCAGCATTTT	CASSSQYEVNQPQHF
TRBD2	TRBV20-1	TRBJ2-1	many	TGCAGTGCTAGAGGGGTTGGGTTGGGGACTAGAGGGAAGCAGTTCTTC	CSARGVGLGTRGKQFF
NA	TRBV29-1	TRBJ2-7	many	TGCAGCGTTGAAGGGGGGATAAGCTCCTACGAGCAGTACTTC	CSVEGGISSYEQYF
NA	TRBV4-3	TRBJ1-2	many	TGCGCCAGCAGCCAAGACAGGGGCGACTATGGCTACACCTTC	CASSQDRGDYGYTF
TRBD1	TRBV29-1	TRBJ1-1	few	TGCAGCGTTGTGTTTGGAGGGGGACAGGGGCCCGGTGGTCGGTGGACTGAAGCTTTCTTT	CSVVFGGGQGPGGRWTEAFF
TRBD1	TRBV15	TRBJ1-5	NA	TGTGCCACCATCGAGACAGGGGGAGCGGGTCAGCCCCAGCATTTT	CATIETGGAGQPQHF
NA	TRBV5-4	TRBJ2-3	NA	TGTGCCAGCAATCATTTCCGGCAGTCTAGCACAGATACGCAGTATTTT	CASNHFRQSSTDTQYF
NA	TRBV10-3	TRBJ1-6	many	TGTGCCATCAGTGACAGACAGCCGAATTCACCCCTCCACTTT	CAISDRQPNSPLHF
NA	TRBV29-1	TRBJ2-7	NA	TGCAGCGTTGAAGATCAGCAGAGCTCCTACGAGCAGTACTTC	CSVEDQQSSYEQYF
TRBD1	TRBV7-9	TRBJ2-1	NA	TGTGCCAGCAGCTTATCGGACAGGAAGTTCTTC	CASSLSDRKFF
TRBD1	TRBV4-1	TRBJ2-1	few	TGCGCCAGCAGCTTAGAGACAGGGGGTTCTTACAATGAGCAGTTCTTC	CASSLETGGSYNEQFF
NA	TRBV20-1	TRBJ2-7	many	TGCAGTGCTAGAGATGTGCGGATAAGCTCCTACGAGCAGTACTTC	CSARDVRISSYEQYF
NA	TRBV11-1	TRBJ1-1	few	TGTGCCAGCAGCCCTGGGGCCGCTGAAGCTTTCTTT	CASSPGAAEAFF
TRBD1	TRBV7-9	TRBJ2-7	few	TGTGCCAGCAGCTTAGGCACAGGGGGCTCCGAGCAGTACTTC	CASSLGTGGSEQYF
TRBD1	TRBV29-1	TRBJ1-1	many	TGCAGCGGCATAGGACAGGAAAACACTGAAGCTTTCTTT	CSGIGQENTEAFF
NA	TRBV4-3	TRBJ2-5	many	TGCGCCAGCAGCCAAGAGCAGGGGCAGGGTCCAGAGACCCAGTACTTC	CASSQEQGQGPETQYF
NA	TRBV27	TRBJ2-3	few	TGTGCCAGCAGTAACTTACCAGATACGCAGTATTTT	CASSNLPDTQYF
NA	TRBV25-1	TRBJ2-5	many	TGTGCCAGCACCGAGTCCTTGCAAGAGACCCAGTACTTC	CASTESLQETQYF
NA	TRBV7-9	TRBJ1-6	NA	TGTGCCAGCAGCGACCTGACGGGGTATAATTCACCCCTCCACTTT	CASSDLTGYNSPLHF
NA	TRBV7-6	TRBJ1-2	many	TGTGCCAGCAGCCAAAACGGGGGACCCCTCCCCCATGGCTACACCTTC	CASSQNGGPLPHGYTF
NA	TRBV4-1	TRBJ2-7	many	TGCGCCAGCAGCCAGGGGACAACCGGGGGGTACGAGCAGTACTTC	CASSQGTTGGYEQYF
TRBD1	TRBV27	TRBJ1-6	NA	TGTGCCAGCAGCCTATATGGGGGGACAGTAGGATCACCCCTCCACTTT	CASSLYGGTVGSPLHF
TRBD1	TRBV4-1	TRBJ2-7	many	TGCGCCAGCAGCCAAGCCGGGACAGGGGCCTACGAGCAGTACTTC	CASSQAGTGAYEQYF